A selection of T cell receptor beta chains follows, all from one sample in a study of CD8 T cells in ankylosing spondylitis. TCRdb independently ran MiXCR on the 5' RACE reads; one entry per CDR3 protein. The sample has about 240,000 distinct CDR3 sequences, approximately 11% seen once; the top ten hold 6% to 8.5%. Sequenced material: blood, either unsorted or a sorted T cell fraction (not recorded which). These receptors all stem from a male donor with ankylosing spondylitis or in good health (not recorded which). Each CDR3 is given with its conserved first and last residue. A D gene is named only where the DNA matches it firmly. Clone size is not always given. Where it is, it says once, few, many or a class for expanded clones.

V: TRBV29-1
length: 15
size: many
J: TRBJ2-1
D: NA
CDR3: CSVEVPQRGDNEQFF
DNA: TGCAGCGTTGAAGTACCCCAGCGAGGAGACAATGAGCAGTTCTTC

V: TRBV5-6
length: 15
size: NA
J: TRBJ1-2
D: NA
CDR3: CASSTKQARGYGYTF
DNA: TGTGCCAGCAGCACCAAACAGGCACGTGGCTATGGCTACACCTTC

V: TRBV7-8
length: 16
size: few
J: TRBJ2-3
D: NA
CDR3: CASSSQRRALTDTQYF
DNA: TGTGCCAGCAGCTCCCAGAGGCGGGCCTTAACAGATACGCAGTATTTT

V: TRBV5-1
length: 18
size: many
J: TRBJ2-1
D: TRBD2
CDR3: CASSLEGPAGGFYNEQFF
DNA: TGCGCCAGCAGCTTGGAAGGTCCAGCGGGAGGGTTTTACAATGAGCAGTTCTTC

V: TRBV14
length: 12
size: few
J: TRBJ1-2
D: NA
CDR3: CASSQMNYGYTF
DNA: TGTGCCAGCAGCCAAATGAACTATGGCTACACCTTC

V: TRBV10-3
length: 18
size: many
J: TRBJ1-4
D: NA
CDR3: CASIGARQLLATNEKLFF
DNA: TGTGCCTCCATAGGGGCTCGCCAGCTTCTTGCAACTAATGAAAAACTGTTTTTT

V: TRBV4-2
length: 14
size: many
J: TRBJ2-3
D: NA
CDR3: CASATGAYTDTQYF
DNA: TGTGCCAGCGCCACGGGGGCCTACACAGATACGCAGTATTTT

V: TRBV10-3
length: 12
size: NA
J: TRBJ2-5
D: NA
CDR3: CAISGLEETQYF
DNA: TGTGCCATCAGTGGTCTAGAGGAGACCCAGTACTTC

V: TRBV5-5
length: 13
size: many
J: TRBJ1-5
D: NA
CDR3: CASSPRGDQPQHF
DNA: TGTGCCAGCAGCCCGCGGGGGGATCAGCCCCAGCATTTT

V: TRBV19
length: 17
size: many
J: TRBJ2-1
D: TRBD2
CDR3: CASSPTNLAGWYNEQFF
DNA: TGTGCCAGTAGTCCGACCAACCTAGCGGGCTGGTACAATGAGCAGTTCTTC